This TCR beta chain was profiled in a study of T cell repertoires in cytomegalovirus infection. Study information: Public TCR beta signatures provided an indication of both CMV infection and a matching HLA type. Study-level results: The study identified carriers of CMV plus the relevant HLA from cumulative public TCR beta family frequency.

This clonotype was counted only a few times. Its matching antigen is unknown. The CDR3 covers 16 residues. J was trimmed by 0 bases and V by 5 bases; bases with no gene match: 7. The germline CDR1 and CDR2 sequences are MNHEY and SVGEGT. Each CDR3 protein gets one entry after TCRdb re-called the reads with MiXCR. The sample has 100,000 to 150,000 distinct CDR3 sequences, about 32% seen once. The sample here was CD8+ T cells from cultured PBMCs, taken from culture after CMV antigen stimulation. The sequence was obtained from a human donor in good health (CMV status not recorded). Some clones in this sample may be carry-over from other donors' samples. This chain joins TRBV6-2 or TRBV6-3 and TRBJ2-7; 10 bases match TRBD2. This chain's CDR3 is CASSELAGGSSYEQYF. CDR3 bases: TGTGCCAGCAGTGAATTAGCGGGGGGAAGCTCCTACGAGCAGTACTTC.